Presented here are 17 T cell receptor beta chains from one specimen sequenced in a study of cytomegalovirus exposure and HLA in healthy donors. Both 60 Vbeta primers and 13 Jbeta primers went into the PCR. Repertoires were generated with immunoSEQ multiplex PCR, while TCRdb's copy carries only in-frame clones and drops some. The sample has roughly 190,000 clones, 81% seen once. Sequencing was done on a sample of PBMCs. The receptors here all came from a man younger than 35 in good health and CMV-seronegative.

This chain joins TRBV28 and TRBJ2-3; 8 bases map to TRBD2. V lost 6 bases to trimming and J lost 3 bases; unmatched junction nucleotides: 5. CDR1 and CDR2 (germline): MDHEN, SYDVKM. The CDR3 is 14 amino acids. Here the CDR3 DNA reads TGTGCCAGCAGGTATAGCGGGAAAACAGATACGCAGTATTTT. It codes for CASRYSGKTDTQYF.

This sequence joins TRBV29-1 and TRBJ1-4; 11 positions match TRBD1. The CDR3 runs to 14 residues. Germline V gene data show CDR1 as SQVTM and CDR2 as ANQGSEA. V lost 6 bases and J lost 7; bases outside the gene matches: 7. The CDR3 DNA follows: TGCAGCGTGACCGGGACAGGGGGAGCTGAAAAACTGTTTTTT. Its translation: CSVTGTGGAEKLFF.

This clone is a singleton in its sample. The chain carries TRBV7-2 and TRBJ1-2; TRBD1 is a possible D gene (5 bases). This CDR3 is built from 15 residues. Looked up from germline, CDR1 is SGHTA and CDR2 is FQGNSA. With 2 bases removed from V and 8 bases from J, the gap between germline ends came to 18 bases. CDR3 sequence: CASSLTGTGAGGYTF. The DNA for the CDR3 is TGTGCCAGCAGCTTAACTGGTACTGGGGCAGGCGGCTACACCTTC. Filled out from reference TRBV7-2 and TRBJ1-2, the complete variable domain reads GAGVSQSPSNKVTEKGKDVELRCDPISGHTALYWYRQSLGQGLEFLIYFQGNSAPDKSGLPSDRFSAERTGGSVSTLTIQRTQQEDSAVYLCASSLTGTGAGGYTFGSGTRLTVV.

This sequence joins TRBV7-8 and TRBJ2-1; 10 bases are a match to TRBD2. Germline V gene sequence: CDR1 SGHVS, CDR2 FQNEAQ. With V trimmed by 5 bases and J by 0 bases, 4 bases remained unmatched. This CDR3 is 16 amino acids long. CDR3 protein: CASSNGLADSYNEQFF. CDR3 in DNA: TGTGCCAGCAGCAACGGACTAGCGGACTCCTACAATGAGCAGTTCTTC.

The chain combines TRBV29-1 with TRBJ1-1; 9 bases are a match to TRBD1. Germline V lookup: CDR1 SQVTM, CDR2 ANQGSEA. The V segment lost 1 base and the J segment 0 bases; nucleotides outside the gene matches: 6. The CDR3 runs to 16 residues. DNA of the CDR3: TGCAGCGTTGAAGGGACAGGGGACTTGCTGAACACTGAAGCTTTCTTT. It codes for CSVEGTGDLLNTEAFF.

The V and J genes are TRBV4-3 and TRBJ2-2, with a weak D call TRBD1 (5 bases). This CDR3 comprises 15 residues. Between the trimmed V and J ends, which lost 3 bases and 1 base, there was a span of 9 bases. Germline V lookup: CDR1 LGHNA, CDR2 YSLEER. CDR3 loop: CASSQQTENTGELFF. The CDR3 bases are TGCGCCAGCAGCCAGCAGACAGAGAACACCGGGGAGCTGTTTTTT.

J is TRBJ2-1 and V is TRBV10-1; perhaps TRBD1 as D (5 bases). The CDR3 is made up of 16 amino acids. CDR1 WNHNN and CDR2 SYGVQD come from the germline V gene (reference sequence). Trimming cost V 7 bases and J 6 bases, with 22 bases left between them. CDR3 nucleotides: TGCGCCAGCAAATCGCAGACCTACAGGATAAGCAATGAGCAGTTCTTC. This gives the protein CASKSQTYRISNEQFF.

The CDR3 bases are TGTGCCTGGAGTGTAAGGGGCTCCAACTATGGCTACACCTTC. This codes for CAWSVRGSNYGYTF. J is TRBJ1-2 and V is TRBV30; D possibly corresponds to TRBD1 (5 bases). The CDR3 loop spans 14 amino acids. V shed 0 bases and J shed 2 bases, with 10 bases lying between them. Per germline, CDR1 GTSNPN and CDR2 SVGIG (reference sequence).

About this clone: At one end the junction does not follow the germline gene, possibly because of a read error. The V gene is TRBV6-6, the J gene TRBJ2-7, with 12 bases that match TRBD1. This CDR3 contains 14 residues. CDR1 and CDR2 from the germline V gene are MNHNY and SVGAGI (reference sequence). The DNA of the CDR3 is TGTGCCAGCAGCTTACAGGGACAGGGGGCTAACCGGGACTTC. Protein: CASSLQGQGANRDF.

This clone was found a few times. The chain uses TRBV19 and TRBJ2-7, with a tentative D call TRBD2 (5 bases). CDR1 is LNHDA, CDR2 SQIVND, per germline (reference sequence). The CDR3 is 12 residues long. Trimming took 4 bases from V and 2 from J, leaving 6 bases between them. The DNA for the CDR3 is TGTGCCAGTAGTAGAGGGACCTACGAGCAGTACTTC. It specifies CASSRGTYEQYF. The complete variable domain, with remaining parts taken from reference TRBV19 and TRBJ2-7, reads DGGITQSPKYLFRKEGQNVTLSCEQNLNHDAMYWYRQDPGQGLRLIYYSQIVNDFQKGDIAEGYSVSREKKESFPLTVTSAQKNPTAFYLCASSRGTYEQYFGPGTRLTVT.

This clone occurred a few times. CDR3: CSSMTTSGYTF. DNA of the CDR3: TGCAGCTCCATGACAACCTCTGGCTACACCTTC. The chain links TRBV29-1 to TRBJ1-2; D ambiguous. V was pared by 8 bases and J by 7 bases, with 14 bases between. CDR1 is SQVTM and CDR2 is ANQGSEA in the germline V gene. The CDR3 sequence is 11 residues long.

The chain uses TRBV30 and TRBJ2-4, with D possibly TRBD2 on 7 matching bases. V dropped 0 bases and J dropped 0 bases, with 15 bases sitting between them. Germline CDR1 reads GTSNPN; CDR2 reads SVGIG (reference sequence). The CDR3 contains 17 residues. The DNA for the CDR3 is TGTGCCTGGAGTGTGGGGCGGGGGCTGCTAGCCAAAAACATTCAGTACTTC. This encodes CAWSVGRGLLAKNIQYF.

The J gene is TRBJ1-5, the V gene TRBV29-1; no definite D call. The germline V and J ends were trimmed by 2 bases and 0 bases, with 8 bases remaining between them. Germline CDR1 reads SQVTM; CDR2 reads ANQGSEA. This CDR3 has 14 residues. CDR3 nucleotide sequence: TGCAGCGTTGAATCATTCTATAGCAATCAGCCCCAGCATTTT. This sequence encodes CSVESFYSNQPQHF.

The V and J genes are TRBV5-1 and TRBJ2-6; no clear D gene. CDR3 length equals 14 residues. Germline-derived CDR1 and CDR2 are SGHRS and YFSETQ. V lost 4 bases and J lost 2, with 7 bases in between. CDR3 DNA sequence: TGCGCCAGCAGCCCCCGGGCTGGGGCCAACGTCCTGACTTTC. Amino acid sequence: CASSPRAGANVLTF.

The chain employs TRBV7-9 and TRBJ2-1; 11 bases match TRBD2. The junction had 9 bases not matched to a gene; V was cut back by 5 bases and J by 6 bases. This CDR3 comprises 16 residues. The germline CDR1 and CDR2 sequences are SEHNR and FQNEAQ (reference sequence). CDR3 bases: TGTGCCAGCAGCCAGGATAGCGGGAGGGCCATCAATGAGCAGTTCTTC. Residues: CASSQDSGRAINEQFF.

The J gene is TRBJ2-7, the V gene TRBV5-4; D is unresolved. The CDR3 covers 12 residues. Looked up from germline, CDR1 is SGHNT and CDR2 is YYREEE (reference sequence). The germline V and J ends were trimmed by 5 bases and 0 bases, with 6 bases remaining between them. As DNA, the CDR3 is TGTGCCAGCAGTGCGAGCTCCTACGAGCAGTACTTC. Translated: CASSASSYEQYF.

This chain connects TRBV4-3 to TRBJ2-6, with D possibly TRBD1 on 6 matching bases. CDR3 length: 20 amino acids. Between the trimmed V and J ends, which lost 1 base and 4 bases, there was a span of 23 bases. CDR1 LGHNA and CDR2 YSLEER come from the germline V gene. The CDR3 sequence: CASSQGFQGRYLSGANVLTF. CDR3 nucleotide sequence: TGCGCCAGCAGCCAAGGCTTCCAGGGGCGATATCTATCCGGGGCCAACGTCCTGACTTTC.